Following are 25 T cell receptor beta chains from one sample sequenced in a study of blood T cell repertoires in COVID-19 (dated by TCRdb to 2018 to 2021). The method behind the library was the immunoSEQ multiplex PCR assay. What TCRdb holds here is the immuneACCESS table cut down to in-frame rearrangements. Part of the clones is not present; checked against another copy, under half of the missing clones reflect an unresolved V gene, and the others are unexplained. A total of approximately 100,000 clones appear in this sample, more than 75% of them only once. The ten largest clones represent 5% to 8% of the sample. The specimen was peripheral blood. The receptors stem from a human donor in a cohort sampled during active COVID-19.

The CDR3 coding sequence is TGTGCCAGCAGCTCCAGCGGACGGCCCGAAGAGACCCAGTACTTC. Translation gives CASSSSGRPEETQYF. J is TRBJ2-5 and V is TRBV7-9; possible D gene TRBD2, 5 bases. Trimming left V 4 bases short and J 3 bases short, with 15 bases between. CDR1 SEHNR and CDR2 FQNEAQ come from the germline V gene (reference sequence). There are 15 residues in the CDR3.

The chain uses TRBV5-1 and TRBJ2-2; TRBD1 is a possible D gene (6 bases). The CDR3 loop spans 16 amino acids. CDR1 and CDR2 from the germline V gene are SGHRS and YFSETQ. V shed 4 bases and J shed 2 bases, with 15 bases lying between them. CDR3 nucleotide sequence: TGCGCCAGCAGCGGTACAGGGTCCCCTAACACCGGGGAGCTGTTTTTT. It specifies CASSGTGSPNTGELFF.

The chain employs TRBV27 and TRBJ1-6; D may be TRBD1 (6 bases). Germline CDR1 is MNHEY and CDR2 is SMNVEV (reference sequence). Trimming stripped 2 bases from V and 9 bases from J, with 20 bases between. The CDR3 has 17 residues. The CDR3 bases are TGTGCCAGCAGTTTAATTATTAACCAGGGGATCGGTTCACCCCTCCACTTT. Protein product: CASSLIINQGIGSPLHF.

There are a few counts of this clone. The V gene is TRBV11-2, the J gene TRBJ1-6; no definite D call. The CDR3 contains 15 residues. V dropped 0 bases and J dropped 9 bases, with 12 bases sitting between them. CDR1 is SGHAT, CDR2 FQNNGV, per germline. The CDR3 sequence: CASSLDRGGPSPLHF. CDR3 nucleotide sequence: TGTGCCAGCAGCTTAGACCGAGGAGGGCCTTCACCCCTCCACTTT.

The CDR3, as DNA: TGTGCCAGCAGCCAACTCGGACAGACCACAGATACGCAGTATTTT. It is translated as CASSQLGQTTDTQYF. The V call is TRBV11-3, the J call TRBJ2-3, with a weak D call TRBD1 (6 bases). CDR1 is SGHNT, CDR2 YENEEA, per germline. This CDR3 comprises 15 residues. The V gene lost 5 bases and the J gene lost 2 bases, with 14 bases spanning the gap.

The chain employs TRBV6-6 and TRBJ2-7; tentative D call: TRBD2 (5 bases). This CDR3 spans 14 amino acids. Trimming stripped 7 bases from V and 2 bases from J, with 15 bases between. Germline V gives CDR1 MNHNY, CDR2 SVGAGI (reference sequence). For the CDR3, the DNA is TGTGCCAGCACCCTGGACGGGGAAACCTACGAGCAGTACTTC. Amino acids: CASTLDGETYEQYF.

The gene calls are TRBV7-6 and TRBJ2-2; maybe TRBD1 (6 bases). Germline CDR1 SGHVS, CDR2 FNYEAQ. The length of the CDR3 is 18 residues. V was shortened by 7 bases and J by 5 bases, with 26 bases between the two germline ends. The CDR3, as DNA: TGTGCCAGCAAGGGTTATATGGAACTGGGACATAGGACCGGGGAGCTGTTTTTT. Residues: CASKGYMELGHRTGELFF.

J is TRBJ1-1 and V is TRBV6-5; 7 bases fit TRBD1. From germline, CDR1 is MNHEY and CDR2 SVGAGI. This CDR3 is built from 13 residues. Trimming removed 8 bases from V and 4 bases from J; junction bases left unmatched: 7. CDR3 nucleotide sequence: TGTGCCAGCGACAGGGTTGGGAGCACTGAAGCTTTCTTT. It translates to CASDRVGSTEAFF.

This chain joins TRBV24-1 and TRBJ2-7; a possible D gene is TRBD2 (6 bases). V was trimmed by 5 bases and J by 3 bases, leaving 16 bases between them. The V gene's germline CDR1 is KGHDR and CDR2 SFDVKD. The CDR3 is made up of 15 amino acids. CDR3 sequence: CATSGPGGRGYEQYF. The CDR3 coding sequence is TGTGCCACCAGTGGGCCCGGGGGTAGGGGCTACGAGCAGTACTTC.

V and J are TRBV2 and TRBJ1-1, with D unclear. The CDR3 totals 13 residues. In germline, CDR1 is SNHLY, CDR2 FYNNEI. With 4 bases removed from V and 1 base from J, the gap between germline ends came to 7 bases. CDR3 coding DNA: TGTGCCAGCAGTGTACACCGGAACACTGAAGCTTTCTTT. Its protein product is CASSVHRNTEAFF.

V gene TRBV18 combines with J gene TRBJ2-3, with 9 bases fitting TRBD2. The J segment lost 5 bases and the V segment lost 3 bases, leaving 9 bases of the junction unmatched. The CDR3 sequence is 16 residues long. The germline V gene has CDR1 KGHSH and CDR2 LQKENI. In nucleotides, the CDR3 is TGTGCCAGCTCACCCTTTAGCGGGAGAGGGGAAGATACGCAGTATTTT. This sequence encodes CASSPFSGRGEDTQYF.

The chain links TRBV6-5 to TRBJ2-2, with TRBD1 as a possible D gene (5 bases). With 6 bases removed from V and 11 bases from J, the gap between germline ends came to 10 bases. The CDR3 totals 11 residues. The germline CDR1 and CDR2 sequences are MNHEY and SVGAGI. This CDR3 is CASSSQGELFF. The DNA for the CDR3 is TGTGCCAGCAGCTCGCAGGGAGAGCTGTTTTTT.

In its sample, this clone was seen once. The chain combines TRBV15 with TRBJ1-2, with D possibly TRBD1 on 6 matching bases. V lost 0 bases, J lost 7 bases, and 12 bases lay in between. The germline CDR1 and CDR2 sequences are LNHNV and YYDKDF (reference sequence). The CDR3 contains 14 residues. The CDR3 reads CATSRDEQGSGYTF. As DNA, the CDR3 is TGTGCCACCAGCAGAGATGAGCAGGGGAGTGGCTACACCTTC.

The CDR3, as DNA: TGTGCCAGCAGTTTATCCTCCACCGGAGGGTCTGGAAACACCATATATTTT. This encodes CASSLSSTGGSGNTIYF. The rearrangement links TRBV28 to TRBJ1-3; D remains unclear. The length of the CDR3 is 17 residues. V shed 1 base and J shed 1 base, with 14 bases lying between them. Per the germline V gene, CDR1 is MDHEN and CDR2 is SYDVKM.

The chain uses TRBV11-2 and TRBJ1-3; unclear D gene. From germline, CDR1 is SGHAT and CDR2 FQNNGV. The CDR3 is 13 residues long. V was trimmed by 6 bases and J by 0 bases, leaving 6 bases between them. In nucleotides, the CDR3 is TGTGCCAGCAGACGGAGCTCTGGAAACACCATATATTTT. It codes for CASRRSSGNTIYF.

The chain employs TRBV7-6 and TRBJ2-1; TRBD2 aligns across 13 bases. Germline V gives CDR1 SGHVS, CDR2 FNYEAQ. The ends lost 4 bases at V and 9 bases at J; junction bases unmatched: 6. The CDR3 length is 15 residues. CDR3 bases: TGTGCCAGCAGCTCCCGGACTAGCGGGAGTGGTGAGCAGTTCTTC. The encoded protein is CASSSRTSGSGEQFF.

The chain recombines TRBV27 with TRBJ2-1; D uncertain. Per the germline V gene, CDR1 is MNHEY and CDR2 is SMNVEV (reference sequence). This CDR3 has 15 amino acids. V dropped 6 bases and J dropped 0 bases, with 12 bases sitting between them. The CDR3 region has the DNA TGTGCCAGCAGCCTTGAAGAGAGCTCCTACAATGAGCAGTTCTTC. Translated: CASSLEESSYNEQFF.

The J gene is TRBJ2-7, the V gene TRBV30; 8 bases align to TRBD1. Germline V gene data show CDR1 as GTSNPN and CDR2 as SVGIG (reference sequence). V shed 2 bases and J 0 bases; nucleotides not matched to a gene: 9. The CDR3 runs to 16 residues. The CDR3 region is CAWSPPGQDNSYEQYF. CDR3 sequence (DNA): TGTGCCTGGAGTCCCCCGGGACAGGACAACTCCTACGAGCAGTACTTC.

The genes are TRBV7-2 and TRBJ1-3, with a tentative D call TRBD1 (6 bases). CDR3 length equals 15 residues. With 1 base removed from V and 3 bases from J, the gap between germline ends came to 10 bases. Looked up from germline, CDR1 is SGHTA and CDR2 is FQGNSA. CDR3 amino acids: CASSLGGGVGNTIYF. The CDR3 DNA sequence: TGTGCCAGCAGCTTAGGGGGGGGCGTTGGAAACACCATATATTTT.

V usage is TRBV19 and J usage is TRBJ2-5, with D uncertain. With 6 bases removed from V and 2 bases from J, the gap between germline ends came to 10 bases. CDR1 and CDR2 from the germline V gene are LNHDA and SQIVND (reference sequence). The CDR3 has 13 residues. The CDR3 DNA sequence: TGTGCCAGTAGCCAGCCGGGTCAAGAGACCCAGTACTTC. Its protein product is CASSQPGQETQYF.

This clone was counted a few times. The V call is TRBV5-4, the J call TRBJ1-6; D is possibly TRBD1 (5 bases). Germline CDR1 reads SGHNT; CDR2 reads YYREEE (reference sequence). This CDR3 contains 12 residues. V shed 4 bases and J shed 14 bases, with 13 bases lying between them. The CDR3 protein is CASSKEQGALHF. The CDR3 DNA follows: TGTGCCAGCAGCAAGGAACAAGGGGCCCTCCACTTT.

The chain couples TRBV6-2 or TRBV6-3 to TRBJ2-7; 12 bases fit TRBD2. The germline V gene has CDR1 MNHEY and CDR2 SVGEGT. Trimming at V came to 6 bases and at J to 0 bases, leaving 12 bases not matched to a gene. This CDR3 region has 18 residues. CDR3 sequence reads: CASSHTGLAGLSSYEQYF. In DNA form, the CDR3 reads TGTGCCAGCAGCCACACCGGACTAGCGGGGCTAAGCTCCTACGAGCAGTACTTC.

In DNA, the CDR3 is TGCGCCAGCAGCTTGAGGCCCGGACTACCGTCCGGAGAGACCCAGTACTTC. As protein: CASSLRPGLPSGETQYF. The chain recombines TRBV5-1 with TRBJ2-5, with D maybe TRBD2 (6 bases). CDR3 size: 17 residues. CDR1 and CDR2 (germline): SGHRS, YFSETQ. V was shortened by 1 base and J by 4 bases, with 20 bases between the two germline ends.

The gene calls are TRBV7-2 and TRBJ2-3; TRBD2 aligns across 11 bases. V shed 5 bases and J 7 bases; nucleotides not matched to a gene: 14. The germline gives CDR1 SGHTA, CDR2 FQGNSA. The CDR3 runs 17 residues. The CDR3 DNA reads TGTGCCAGCAGCCCAAATAGCGGGGGGGCCCTTATGAATACGCAGTATTTT. Amino acids: CASSPNSGGALMNTQYF.

This chain connects TRBV7-2 to TRBJ2-7; D might be TRBD2 (5 bases). The CDR3 length is 15 residues. Germline V lookup: CDR1 SGHTA, CDR2 FQGNSA. The V gene lost 5 bases and the J gene lost 1 base, with 15 bases spanning the gap. The CDR3 here is CASSVGGSSSYEQYF. DNA for the CDR3: TGTGCCAGCAGCGTAGGAGGCAGTTCTTCCTACGAGCAGTACTTC. The whole variable domain, filled in from reference TRBV7-2 and TRBJ2-7, reads GAGVSQSPSNKVTEKGKDVELRCDPISGHTALYWYRQSLGQGLEFLIYFQGNSAPDKSGLPSDRFSAERTGGSVSTLTIQRTQQEDSAVYLCASSVGGSSSYEQYFGPGTRLTVT.